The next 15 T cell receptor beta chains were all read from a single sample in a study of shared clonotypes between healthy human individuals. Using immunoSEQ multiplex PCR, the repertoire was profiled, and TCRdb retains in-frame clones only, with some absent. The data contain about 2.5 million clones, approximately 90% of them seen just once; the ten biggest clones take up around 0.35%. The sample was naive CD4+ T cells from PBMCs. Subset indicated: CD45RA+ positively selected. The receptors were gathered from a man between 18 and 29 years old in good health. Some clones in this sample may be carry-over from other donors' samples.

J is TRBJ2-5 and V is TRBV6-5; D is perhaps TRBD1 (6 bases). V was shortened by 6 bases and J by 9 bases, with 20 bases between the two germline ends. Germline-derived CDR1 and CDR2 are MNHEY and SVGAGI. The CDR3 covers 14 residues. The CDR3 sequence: CASSLQSGTIPQYF. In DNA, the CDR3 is TGTGCCAGCAGCTTACAATCCGGGACAATTCCCCAGTACTTC.

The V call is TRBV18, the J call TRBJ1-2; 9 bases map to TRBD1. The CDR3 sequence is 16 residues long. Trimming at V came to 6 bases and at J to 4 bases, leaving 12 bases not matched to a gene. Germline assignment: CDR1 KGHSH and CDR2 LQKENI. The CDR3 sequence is CASSDRGQGSFYGYTF. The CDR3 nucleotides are TGTGCCAGCTCCGACCGGGGACAGGGATCCTTCTATGGCTACACCTTC.

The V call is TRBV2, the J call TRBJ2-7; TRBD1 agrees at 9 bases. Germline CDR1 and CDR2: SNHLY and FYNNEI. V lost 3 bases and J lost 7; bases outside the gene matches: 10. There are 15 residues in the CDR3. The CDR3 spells CASSDIGQGKGEQYF. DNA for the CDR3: TGTGCCAGCAGTGATATAGGACAGGGGAAGGGGGAGCAGTACTTC.

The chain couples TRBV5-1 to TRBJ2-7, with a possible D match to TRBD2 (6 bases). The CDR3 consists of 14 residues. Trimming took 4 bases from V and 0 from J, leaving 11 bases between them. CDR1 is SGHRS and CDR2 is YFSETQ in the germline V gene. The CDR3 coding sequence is TGCGCCAGCAGCATGCTAGCGCGCTCCTACGAGCAGTACTTC. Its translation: CASSMLARSYEQYF.

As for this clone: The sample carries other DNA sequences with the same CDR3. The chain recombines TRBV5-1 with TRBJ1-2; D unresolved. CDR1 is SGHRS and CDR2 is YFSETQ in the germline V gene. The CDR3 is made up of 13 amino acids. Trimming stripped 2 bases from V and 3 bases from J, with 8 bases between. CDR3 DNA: TGCGCCAGCAGCTTTGGAGGCGACTATGGCTACACCTTC. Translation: CASSFGGDYGYTF.

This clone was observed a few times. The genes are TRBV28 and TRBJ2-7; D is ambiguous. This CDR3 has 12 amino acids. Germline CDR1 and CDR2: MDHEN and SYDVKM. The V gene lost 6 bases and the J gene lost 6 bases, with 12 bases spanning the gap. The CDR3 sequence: CASRPPQGEQYF. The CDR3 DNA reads TGTGCCAGCAGGCCCCCCCAAGGCGAGCAGTACTTC. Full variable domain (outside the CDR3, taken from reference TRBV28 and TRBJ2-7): DVKVTQSSRYLVKRTGEKVFLECVQDMDHENMFWYRQDPGLGLRLIYFSYDVKMKEKGDIPEGYSVSREKKERFSLILESASTNQTSMYLCASRPPQGEQYFGPGTRLTVT.

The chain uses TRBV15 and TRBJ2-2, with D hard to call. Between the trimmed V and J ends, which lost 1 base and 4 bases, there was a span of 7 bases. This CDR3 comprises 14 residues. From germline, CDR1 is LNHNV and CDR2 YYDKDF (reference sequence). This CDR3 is CATSRVALTGELFF. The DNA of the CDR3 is TGTGCCACCAGCAGAGTGGCACTCACCGGGGAGCTGTTTTTT.

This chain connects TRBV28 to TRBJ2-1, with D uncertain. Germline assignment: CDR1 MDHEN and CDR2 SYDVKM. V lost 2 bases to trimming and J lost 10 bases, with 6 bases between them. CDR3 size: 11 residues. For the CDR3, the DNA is TGTGCCAGCAGTTTAACCCGGGAGCAGTTCTTC. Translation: CASSLTREQFF.

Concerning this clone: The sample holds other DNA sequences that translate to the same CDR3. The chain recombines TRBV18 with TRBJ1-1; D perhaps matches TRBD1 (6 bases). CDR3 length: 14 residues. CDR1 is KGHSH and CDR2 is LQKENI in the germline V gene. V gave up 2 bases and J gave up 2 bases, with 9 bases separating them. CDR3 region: CASSPTGTNTEAFF. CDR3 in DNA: TGTGCCAGCTCACCAACAGGGACAAACACTGAAGCTTTCTTT. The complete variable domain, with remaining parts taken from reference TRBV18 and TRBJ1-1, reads NAGVMQNPRHLVRRRGQEARLRCSPMKGHSHVYWYRQLPEEGLKFMVYLQKENIIDESGMPKERFSAEFPKEGPSILRIQQVVRGDSAAYFCASSPTGTNTEAFFGQGTRLTVV.

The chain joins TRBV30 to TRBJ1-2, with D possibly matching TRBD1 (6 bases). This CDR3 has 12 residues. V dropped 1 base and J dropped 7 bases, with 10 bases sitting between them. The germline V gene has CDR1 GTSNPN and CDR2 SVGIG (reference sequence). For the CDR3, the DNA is TGTGCCTGGAGTGCACAGGGTCTTGGCTACACCTTC. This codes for CAWSAQGLGYTF. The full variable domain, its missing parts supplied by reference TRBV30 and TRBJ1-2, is SQTIHQWPATLVQPVGSPLSLECTVEGTSNPNLYWYRQAAGRGLQLLFYSVGIGQISSEVPQNLSASRPQDRQFILSSKKLLLSDSGFYLCAWSAQGLGYTFGSGTRLTVV.

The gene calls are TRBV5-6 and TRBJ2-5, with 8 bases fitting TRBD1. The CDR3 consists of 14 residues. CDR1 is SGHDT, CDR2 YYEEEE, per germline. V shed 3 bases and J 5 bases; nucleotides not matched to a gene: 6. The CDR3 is CASSSGTGAETQYF. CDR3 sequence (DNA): TGTGCCAGCAGCTCCGGGACAGGCGCCGAGACCCAGTACTTC.

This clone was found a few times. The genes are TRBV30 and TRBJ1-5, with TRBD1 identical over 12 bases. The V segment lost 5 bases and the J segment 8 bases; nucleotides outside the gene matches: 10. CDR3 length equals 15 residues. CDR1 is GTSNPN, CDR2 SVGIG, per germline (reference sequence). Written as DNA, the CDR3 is TGTGCCTGGGACTCAGGGACAGGGGGCACGAAGCCCCAGCATTTT. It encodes CAWDSGTGGTKPQHF.

The CDR3 reads CASSLTSVGETQYF. CDR3 sequence (DNA): TGCGCCAGCAGCTTGACTAGCGTGGGTGAGACCCAGTACTTC. V usage is TRBV5-1 and J usage is TRBJ2-5; 7 bases match TRBD2. J lost 5 bases, V lost 1 base, and 5 bases had no gene match. CDR3 length equals 14 residues. Germline CDR1 and CDR2: SGHRS and YFSETQ.

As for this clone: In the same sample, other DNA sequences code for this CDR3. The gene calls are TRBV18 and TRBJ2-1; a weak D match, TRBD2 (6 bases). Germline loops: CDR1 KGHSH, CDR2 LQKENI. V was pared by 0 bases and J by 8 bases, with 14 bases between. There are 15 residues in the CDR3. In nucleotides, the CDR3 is TGTGCCAGCTCACCACCGGGGGGTTCAAGGGATGAGCAGTTCTTC. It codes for CASSPPGGSRDEQFF.

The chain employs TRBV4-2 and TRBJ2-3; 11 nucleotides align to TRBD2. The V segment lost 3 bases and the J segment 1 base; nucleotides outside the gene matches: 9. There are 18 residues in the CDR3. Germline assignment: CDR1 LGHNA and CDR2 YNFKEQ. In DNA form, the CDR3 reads TGTGCCAGCAGCCAGAGACTAGCGGGACAGTCCGGCACAGATACGCAGTATTTT. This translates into CASSQRLAGQSGTDTQYF.